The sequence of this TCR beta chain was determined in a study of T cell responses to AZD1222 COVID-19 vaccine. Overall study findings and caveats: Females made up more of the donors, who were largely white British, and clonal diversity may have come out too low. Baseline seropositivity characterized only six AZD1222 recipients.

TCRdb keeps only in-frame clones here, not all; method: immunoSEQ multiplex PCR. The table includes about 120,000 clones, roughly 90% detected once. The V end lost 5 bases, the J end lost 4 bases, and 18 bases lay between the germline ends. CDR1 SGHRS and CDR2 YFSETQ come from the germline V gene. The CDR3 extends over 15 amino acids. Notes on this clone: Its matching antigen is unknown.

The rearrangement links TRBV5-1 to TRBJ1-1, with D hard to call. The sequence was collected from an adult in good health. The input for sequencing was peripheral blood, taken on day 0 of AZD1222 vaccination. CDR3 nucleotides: TGCGCCAGCAGACCTGACCAAATCTTCGGCACTGAAGCTTTCTTT. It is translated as CASRPDQIFGTEAFF.